This T cell receptor (beta chain) is from a study of blood T cells in healthy people across ages. Study-wide context: About one barcoded beta molecule was captured per two T cells (by template switching). General study results and limits: Leaving the PBMCs unsorted stopped any conclusive comparison of naive versus antigen-experienced cells.

Points on this clonotype: What it binds is not known. Possible read error: a much larger clone is one base away.

Sample-barcoded 5' priming and a J-beta primer mix drove a second PCR of roughly 6 to 12 cycles. The template-switch adaptor, which had 12 random nucleotides, put a tag on each cDNA molecule. TCRdb recomputed calls from the 5' RACE reads with MiXCR, one row per CDR3 protein. This sample carries some 930,000 distinct CDR3 sequences, 25% to 35% of them seen once, and the ten largest clones take about 9.4%. The V gene's germline CDR1 is MNHEY and CDR2 SMNVEV (reference sequence). Trimming took 0 bases from V and 4 from J; bases not matched to a gene: 7. The CDR3 loop spans 16 amino acids. These same data were also listed under a study on T cells of mothers and their children. That source notes: Over 9.5 million TCR beta CDR3 reads were obtained from each mother, and about 3 million from each child.

The sequence was obtained from a woman between 40 and 50 years old in good health. The chain joins TRBV27 to TRBJ1-2; 8 bases are shared with TRBD1. Sequenced sample: blood. CDR3 region: CASSLSTNRGAYGYTF. The CDR3 nucleotides are TGTGCCAGCAGTTTATCGACTAACAGGGGGGCCTATGGCTACACCTTC.